These 5 T cell receptor beta chains were all obtained from the same sample, sequenced in a study of technical replicates of blood from a few donors. The method was immunoSEQ multiplex PCR; TCRdb's version includes in-frame clones alone and lacks a portion of them. Of roughly 50,000 clones listed, about 94% are singletons. The sequenced sample consisted of PBMCs. These receptors all come from a human donor in good health. Some clones in this sample may be carry-over from other donors' samples.

Only one count was recorded for this clone. The rearrangement uses TRBV25-1 and TRBJ1-2, with D tentatively TRBD1 (6 bases). Germline CDR1 MGHDK, CDR2 SYGVNS. V dropped 1 base and J dropped 8 bases, with 20 bases sitting between them. The CDR3 is 16 amino acids. CDR3 nucleotides: TGTGCCAGCAGTGAATCTACAGGGTCCCCCTTTCGAGGCTACACCTTC. The encoded protein is CASSESTGSPFRGYTF.

This chain links TRBV7-3 with TRBJ2-4; 7 nucleotides match TRBD1. Trimming cost V 4 bases and J 6 bases; bases outside gene matches: 9. Germline assignment: CDR1 SGHTA and CDR2 FQGTGA. The CDR3 covers 15 residues. DNA for the CDR3: TGTGCCAGCAGCTCGGGGAAGGGGGCGTCAAACATTCAGTACTTC. Its protein product is CASSSGKGASNIQYF.

This clone was detected only once. This chain links TRBV5-6 with TRBJ1-2; TRBD1 matches 8 bases. This CDR3 comprises 12 residues. The ends lost 3 bases at V and 8 bases at J; junction bases unmatched: 3. Germline CDR1 SGHDT, CDR2 YYEEEE. The CDR3 loop is CASSSQGGGYTF. In DNA, the CDR3 is TGTGCCAGCAGCTCACAGGGGGGAGGCTACACCTTC. Based on the CDR3 plus reference TRBV5-6 and TRBJ1-2, the full variable domain is DAGVTQSPTHLIKTRGQQVTLRCSPKSGHDTVSWYQQALGQGPQFIFQYYEEEERQRGNFPDRFSGHQFPNYSSELNVNALLLGDSALYLCASSSQGGGYTFGSGTRLTVV.

This chain connects TRBV7-8 to TRBJ1-1; 7 nucleotides match TRBD1. Germline-derived CDR1 and CDR2 are SGHVS and FQNEAQ. With 7 bases clipped from V and 5 bases from J, the junction kept 10 bases outside the gene matches. This CDR3 region has 14 residues. CDR3 sequence: CASTAAGGYTEAFF. DNA of the CDR3: TGTGCCAGCACCGCGGCAGGGGGGTATACTGAAGCTTTCTTT.

CDR3 residues: CASSPPGLNSYEQYF. As DNA, the CDR3 is TGTGCCAGCAGTCCCCCGGGACTAAACTCCTACGAGCAGTACTTC. The V call is TRBV27, the J call TRBJ2-7; 7 bases agree with TRBD2. The V and J ends lost 5 bases and 0 bases, in that order; junction bases with no gene match: 7. The CDR3 covers 15 residues. Germline lookup yields CDR1 MNHEY and CDR2 SMNVEV (reference sequence).